These 4 T cell receptor beta chains were all obtained from the same sample, sequenced in a study of blood T cell repertoires in COVID-19. Profiling relied on immunoSEQ multiplex PCR, and the TCRdb table lists in-frame clones only, not all of them. This table holds hundreds of thousands of clones, around four fifths found once. Material: peripheral blood. Receptor source: a woman aged 45-60 years with acute or convalescent COVID-19.

The rearrangement uses TRBV21-1 and TRBJ1-4. TRBV21-1 is labeled a pseudogene. CDR3 size: 10 residues. Here the CDR3 reads CASRGEKLFF. The CDR3 DNA reads as TGTGCCAGCCGCGGGGAAAAACTGTTTTTT.

The chain links TRBV24-1 to TRBJ2-2; D is unclear. Looked up from germline, CDR1 is KGHDR and CDR2 is SFDVKD. The CDR3 covers 16 residues. With 2 bases removed from V and 4 bases from J, the gap between germline ends came to 13 bases. The CDR3 reads CATSDSRRGGTGELFF. The CDR3, as DNA: TGTGCCACCAGTGATTCCCGGCGAGGCGGCACCGGGGAGCTGTTTTTT.

The rearrangement uses TRBV24-1 and TRBJ1-2; D remains ambiguous. V gave up 4 bases and J gave up 3 bases, with 11 bases separating them. The length of the CDR3 is 14 residues. The germline gives CDR1 KGHDR, CDR2 SFDVKD. The CDR3 sequence: CATSDPGRDYGYTF. CDR3 in DNA: TGTGCCACCAGTGACCCCGGGAGGGACTATGGCTACACCTTC.

This chain uses TRBV3-1 (or the pseudogene TRBV3-2) with TRBJ2-2; perhaps TRBD2 as D (5 bases). V was trimmed by 4 bases and J by 8 bases, leaving 23 bases between them. The CDR3 loop spans 17 amino acids. The V gene's germline CDR1 is LGHDT and CDR2 YNNKEL (reference sequence). CDR3 sequence: CASSPLTLRISGGELFF. The CDR3 region has the DNA TGTGCCAGCAGCCCGCTAACTCTACGAATCTCGGGAGGGGAGCTGTTTTTT.